Listed below are T cell receptor beta chains from one sample, sequenced in a study of metastatic and nonmetastatic thyroid tumors. TCRdb re-called the PCR reads through MiXCR. Here the sample spans 20,000 to 25,000 clones, about 30% being singletons. Sequencing input: tumor tissue. The source is a female donor with papillary thyroid cancer or a benign thyroid nodule (not recorded which). Some clones in this sample may be carry-over from other donors' samples. Each CDR3 is given with its conserved first and last residue. A D gene is named only where the DNA matches it firmly. Some rows mark clone size as missing; the rest say once, few, many or name a class of expanded clone.

j_gene | abundance | v_gene | d_gene | CDR3aa | CDR3nt
TRBJ2-7 | . | TRBV4-1 | TRBD2 | CASSSGTSVYEQYF | TGTGCCAGCAGCTCCGGGACTAGTGTCTACGAGCAGTACTTC
TRBJ2-7 | few | TRBV6-1 | . | CASSQEASSAEQYF | TGTGCCAGCAGCCAAGAAGCTAGTTCGGCCGAGCAGTACTTC
TRBJ1-6 | medium-sized | TRBV6-2/TRBV6-3 | . | CASSYSNQLHF | TGTGCCAGCAGTTACTCCAACCAGCTCCACTTT
TRBJ1-6 | . | TRBV4-1 | . | CASSQLDGALHF | TGCGCTAGCAGCCAGCTTGACGGGGCCCTCCACTTT
TRBJ2-7 | . | TRBV7-8 | . | CASSINRVNNHEQYF | TGTGCCAGCAGCATTAACAGGGTAAACAACCACGAGCAGTACTTC
TRBJ1-1 | few | TRBV28 | . | CASSLPPLCPPLAEAFF | TGTGCCAGCAGTTTACCTCCCCTGTGTCCACCGCTGGCTGAAGCTTTCTTT
TRBJ1-6 | many | TRBV3-1 | . | CASSPPRGVSPLHF | TGTGCCAGCAGCCCCCCCAGGGGAGTGTCACCCCTCCACTTT
TRBJ2-7 | medium-sized | TRBV4-3 | TRBD1 | CASSQGYRGSYEQYF | TGCGCCAGCAGCCAGGGATACAGGGGGAGCTACGAGCAGTACTTC
TRBJ2-7 | . | TRBV27 | . | CASSWTASSYDQYF | TGTGCCAGTAGCTGGACAGCGAGCTCCTACGATCAGTACTTC
TRBJ2-3 | few | TRBV9 | TRBD2 | CASSLSGGQSSTDKQCF | TGTGCCAGCAGCTTAAGCGGGGGACAATCTAGCACAGATAAGCAGTGTTTT
TRBJ2-7 | many | TRBV13 | TRBD2 | CASSNTGTSTHEQYF | TGTGCCAGCAGCAATACCGGGACTAGCACCCACGAGCAGTACTTC
TRBJ1-5 | medium-sized | TRBV3-1 | . | CASSQGGVSNQPQHF | TGTGCCAGCAGCCAAGGCGGGGTGAGCAATCAGCCCCAGCATTTT
TRBJ2-2 | medium-sized | TRBV12-3/TRBV12-4 | . | CASSRGGTGELFF | TGTGCCAGCAGCCGAGGGGGCACCGGGGAGCTGTTTTTT
TRBJ2-6 | few | TRBV6-1 | TRBD1 | CAIRLGQGSSGANVLTF | TGTGCCATCAGGCTGGGACAGGGTAGCTCTGGGGCCAACGTCCTTACTTTC
TRBJ2-3 | many | TRBV24-1 | . | CATSDSGHQLDTQYF | TGTGCCACCAGTGATTCGGGACATCAATTAGATACGCAGTATTTT
TRBJ2-5 | medium-sized | TRBV28 | TRBD2 | CASRSGGGQETQYF | TGTGCCAGCAGAAGCGGGGGCGGCCAAGAGACCCAGTACTTC
TRBJ1-1 | many | TRBV5-1 | TRBD1 | CASSYQQGSAEAFF | TGCGCCAGCAGCTACCAACAGGGGTCGGCTGAAGCTTTCTTT
TRBJ2-5 | . | TRBV7-9 | . | CASSLRRTTIQETQYF | TGTGCCAGCAGCCTTCGGCGGACTACAATCCAAGAGACCCAGTACTTC
TRBJ2-3 | . | TRBV20-1 | TRBD2 | CSASGGAEDTQYF | TGCAGTGCTAGCGGGGGGGCGGAAGATACGCAGTATTTT
TRBJ1-5 | many | TRBV12-3/TRBV12-4 | . | CASSPQGRQPQHF | TGTGCCAGCAGCCCGCAGGGACGTCAGCCCCAGCATTTT
TRBJ2-3 | few | TRBV19 | . | CASSQGGAMADTQYF | TGTGCCAGTAGCCAGGGTGGTGCCATGGCAGATACGCAGTATTTT
TRBJ2-7 | medium-sized | TRBV7-2 | . | CASSERQGKNEQYF | TGTGCCAGCAGCGAAAGACAAGGGAAAAACGAGCAGTACTTC